This T cell receptor beta chain was found in a study of cytomegalovirus exposure and HLA in healthy donors. Study at large: The 120 or so validation repertoires used the same platform as the approximately 670 first-cohort repertoires, a later analysis reported.

On this clone: Its antigen is unknown.

The donors were part of the validation cohort, which consisted of under 150 subjects and was separate from the first cohort of about 650 subjects. Points from the study as a whole: In vitro confirmation showed a few CMV-associated chains to be CMV antigen specific.

V lost 8 bases, J lost 2 bases, and 5 bases stayed unmatched. Per germline, CDR1 MNHNS and CDR2 SASEGT. The CDR3 length is 13 residues. Generated by immunoSEQ multiplex PCR, the TCRdb table keeps only in-frame clones and is missing some. The repertoire holds 150,000 to 250,000 clones, with about 81% as singletons. The sample was PBMCs. The chain combines TRBV6-1 with TRBJ2-7; 8 bases are shared with TRBD1. The sequence came from a woman under 40 in good health and CMV-seronegative. DNA of the CDR3: TGTGCCAGCTCCGGGACAGGAACCTACGAGCAGTACTTC. Translation: CASSGTGTYEQYF.